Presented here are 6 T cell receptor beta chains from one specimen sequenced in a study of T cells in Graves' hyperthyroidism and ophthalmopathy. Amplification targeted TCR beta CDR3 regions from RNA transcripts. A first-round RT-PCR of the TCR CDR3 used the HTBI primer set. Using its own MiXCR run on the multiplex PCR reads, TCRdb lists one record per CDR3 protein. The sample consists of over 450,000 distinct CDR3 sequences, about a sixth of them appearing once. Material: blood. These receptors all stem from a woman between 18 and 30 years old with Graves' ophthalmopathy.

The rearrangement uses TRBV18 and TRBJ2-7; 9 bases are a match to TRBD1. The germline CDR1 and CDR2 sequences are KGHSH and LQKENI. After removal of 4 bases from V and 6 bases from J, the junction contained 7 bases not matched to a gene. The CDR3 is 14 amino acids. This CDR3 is CASSQGDREGEQYF. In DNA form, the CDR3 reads TGTGCCAGCTCACAAGGGGACAGGGAGGGCGAGCAGTACTTC.

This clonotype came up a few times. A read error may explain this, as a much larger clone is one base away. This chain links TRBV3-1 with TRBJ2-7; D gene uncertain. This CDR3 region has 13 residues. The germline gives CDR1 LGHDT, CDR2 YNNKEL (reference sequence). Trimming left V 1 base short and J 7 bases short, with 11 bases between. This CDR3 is CASSQGSETEQYF. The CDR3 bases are TGTGCCAGCAGCCAAGGTTCAGAGACGGAGCAGTACTTC.

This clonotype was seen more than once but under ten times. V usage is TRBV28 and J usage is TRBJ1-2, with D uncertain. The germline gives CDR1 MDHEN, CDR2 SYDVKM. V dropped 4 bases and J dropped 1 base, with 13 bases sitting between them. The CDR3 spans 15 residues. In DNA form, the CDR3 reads TGTGCCAGCAGTTCCCTCACCCGGGGTAACTATGGCTACACCTTC. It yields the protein CASSSLTRGNYGYTF.

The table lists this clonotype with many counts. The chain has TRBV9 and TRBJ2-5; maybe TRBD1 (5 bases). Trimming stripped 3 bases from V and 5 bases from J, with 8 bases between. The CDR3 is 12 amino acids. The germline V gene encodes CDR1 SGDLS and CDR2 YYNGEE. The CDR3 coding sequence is TGTGCCAGCAGCGACCCAGGGGAGACCCAGTACTTC. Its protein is CASSDPGETQYF.

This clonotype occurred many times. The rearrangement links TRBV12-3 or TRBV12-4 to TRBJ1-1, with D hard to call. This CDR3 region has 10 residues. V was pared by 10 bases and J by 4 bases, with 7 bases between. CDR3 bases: TGTGCCACCTCAAGCACTGAAGCTTTCTTT. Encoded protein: CATSSTEAFF.

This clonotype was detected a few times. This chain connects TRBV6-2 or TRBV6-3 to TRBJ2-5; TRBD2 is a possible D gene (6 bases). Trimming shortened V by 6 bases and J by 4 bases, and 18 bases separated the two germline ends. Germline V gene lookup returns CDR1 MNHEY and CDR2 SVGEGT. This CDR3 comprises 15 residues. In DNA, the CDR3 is TGTGCCAGCAGGGACGGGAGCGGGTTTTCAGAGACCCAGTACTTC. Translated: CASRDGSGFSETQYF.